The 27 T cell receptor beta chains reported below all come from one sample, sequenced in a study of blood T cell repertoires in COVID-19. Here immunoSEQ multiplex PCR was the method, and the copy in TCRdb shows in-frame clones only, minus some. This table holds 200,000 to 250,000 clones, 75% to 85% found once. The sequenced sample consisted of peripheral blood. The origin of the receptors is a man aged 50 or older with active or convalescent COVID-19.

The chain carries TRBV7-8 and TRBJ1-1; tentative D call: TRBD1 (5 bases). V dropped 5 bases and J dropped 4 bases, with 14 bases sitting between them. The CDR3 consists of 14 residues. Germline V CDR1 and CDR2: SGHVS, FQNEAQ. The CDR3 nucleotides read TGTGCCAGCAGCCATTACTCGGGGGGCACTGAAGCTTTCTTT. Its translation: CASSHYSGGTEAFF.

This chain connects TRBV5-8 to TRBJ2-1; D remains ambiguous. CDR1 and CDR2 from the germline V gene are SGHTS and YDEGEE. The CDR3 totals 18 residues. Trimming removed 2 bases from V and 0 bases from J, with 18 bases in between. CDR3 DNA sequence: TGTGCCAGCAGCTTATTTCTGCGGAATGATGGCTCCTACAATGAGCAGTTCTTC. Its translation: CASSLFLRNDGSYNEQFF.

The chain recombines TRBV7-9 with TRBJ2-7, with 9 nucleotides matching TRBD1. CDR1 SEHNR and CDR2 FQNEAQ come from the germline V gene (reference sequence). The trim removed 4 bases at V and 1 base at J, leaving 2 bases unmatched. The length of the CDR3 is 14 residues. CDR3 loop: CASSSTGGSYEQYF. CDR3 coding DNA: TGTGCCAGCAGCTCGACAGGGGGGTCCTACGAGCAGTACTTC.

This sequence joins TRBV7-9 and TRBJ1-2, with TRBD1 matching over 9 bases. Germline CDR1 reads SEHNR; CDR2 reads FQNEAQ (reference sequence). This CDR3 region has 15 residues. Unmatched junction bases numbered 11, after V lost 8 bases and J lost 4 bases. Written as DNA, the CDR3 is TGTGCCAGCGACCGGCCGGGACAGGGTGCCTATGGCTACACCTTC. The encoded protein is CASDRPGQGAYGYTF.

In this sample, this clone turned up a few times. This chain connects TRBV10-2 to TRBJ1-5, with D perhaps matching TRBD1 (5 bases). Trimming left V 2 bases short and J 5 bases short, with 7 bases between. Looked up from germline, CDR1 is WSHSY and CDR2 is SAAADI. The CDR3 contains 13 residues. The CDR3: CASSEGGDQPQHF. CDR3 coding DNA: TGCGCCAGCAGTGAGGGGGGGGATCAGCCCCAGCATTTT.

This chain links TRBV9 with TRBJ2-1, with 7 bases identical to TRBD2. This CDR3 has 15 residues. Germline CDR1 is SGDLS and CDR2 is YYNGEE. Germline trimming cut 0 bases from V and 4 bases from J; bases unmatched to any gene: 4. The CDR3 protein is CASSVATSSYNEQFF. The CDR3 DNA sequence: TGTGCCAGCAGCGTAGCGACTAGCTCATACAATGAGCAGTTCTTC.

The chain joins TRBV7-2 to TRBJ1-3; D is perhaps TRBD1 (6 bases). The CDR3 is 14 residues long. CDR1 is SGHTA, CDR2 FQGNSA, per germline. V was shortened by 2 bases and J by 4 bases, with 9 bases between the two germline ends. This chain's CDR3 is CASSLQGRGNTIYF. The CDR3 DNA reads as TGTGCCAGCAGCTTACAGGGGCGGGGAAACACCATATATTTT.

The J gene is TRBJ1-2, the V gene TRBV27, with D maybe TRBD1 (6 bases). V lost 5 bases and J 3 bases, leaving 19 bases between the germline ends. Germline CDR1 MNHEY, CDR2 SMNVEV (reference sequence). This CDR3 comprises 16 residues. CDR3 loop: CASSPQALGADYGYTF. The CDR3 region has the DNA TGTGCCAGCAGTCCCCAAGCTTTGGGGGCGGACTATGGCTACACCTTC.

V gene TRBV21-1 combines with J gene TRBJ2-3; no check of the table's D call, TRBD2, against the DNA was made. TRBV21-1 is listed as a pseudogene. The CDR3 has 16 amino acids. CDR3 residues: CASSNERGPSTDTQYF. The CDR3 DNA follows: TGTGCCAGCAGCAACGAGCGGGGGCCTAGCACAGATACGCAGTATTTT.

The rearrangement links TRBV6-5 to TRBJ1-2, with D maybe TRBD1 (6 bases). This CDR3 is built from 16 residues. Germline CDR1 is MNHEY and CDR2 is SVGAGI. V lost 0 bases and J 5 bases, leaving 16 bases between the germline ends. As DNA, the CDR3 is TGTGCCAGCAGTTACTCAACAGGGATGTCAGAGTATGGCTACACCTTC. Translating gives CASSYSTGMSEYGYTF.

The gene calls are TRBV28 and TRBJ1-4, with 8 nucleotides matching TRBD1. CDR3 length: 15 amino acids. J was trimmed by 5 bases and V by 5 bases; bases with no gene match: 7. Germline lookup yields CDR1 MDHEN and CDR2 SYDVKM. The CDR3 DNA follows: TGTGCCAGCAGTCCCTCGACAGGGGTAAATGAAAAACTGTTTTTT. The encoded protein is CASSPSTGVNEKLFF. The entire variable domain, with the rest obtained from reference TRBV28 and TRBJ1-4, is as follows: DVKVTQSSRYLVKRTGEKVFLECVQDMDHENMFWYRQDPGLGLRLIYFSYDVKMKEKGDIPEGYSVSREKKERFSLILESASTNQTSMYLCASSPSTGVNEKLFFGSGTQLSVL.

This chain links TRBV6-5 with TRBJ2-1; 8 bases map to TRBD2. The CDR3 spans 15 residues. V lost 5 bases to trimming and J lost 2 bases; unmatched junction nucleotides: 5. The germline V gene encodes CDR1 MNHEY and CDR2 SVGAGI. The CDR3: CASSLTSAPYNEQFF. Written as DNA, the CDR3 is TGTGCCAGCAGTCTGACTAGCGCCCCCTACAATGAGCAGTTCTTC.

The gene calls are TRBV20-1 and TRBJ1-2, with D perhaps matching TRBD1 (6 bases). The CDR3 has 12 residues. V was shortened by 3 bases and J by 8 bases, with 13 bases between the two germline ends. CDR1 and CDR2 (germline): DFQATT, SNEGSKA (reference sequence). The CDR3 DNA is TGCAGTGCTAGTAAGATTAGGGGGGGCTACACCTTC. It is translated as CSASKIRGGYTF.

This chain links TRBV28 with TRBJ2-5; D is uncertain. Trimming stripped 3 bases from V and 1 base from J, with 6 bases between. Germline V lookup: CDR1 MDHEN, CDR2 SYDVKM. This CDR3 is 13 amino acids long. CDR3 DNA sequence: TGTGCCAGCAGTTTGGCCCCCCAAGAGACCCAGTACTTC. Its translation: CASSLAPQETQYF.

The V and J genes are TRBV7-8 and TRBJ1-5; no clear D gene. Germline-derived CDR1 and CDR2 are SGHVS and FQNEAQ. V was trimmed by 5 bases and J by 0 bases, leaving 14 bases between them. CDR3 length: 16 amino acids. The CDR3 bases are TGTGCCAGCAGCCCAAATCCAGGCGATAGCAATCAGCCCCAGCATTTT. The encoded protein is CASSPNPGDSNQPQHF.

V gene TRBV9 combines with J gene TRBJ2-2; D ambiguous. This CDR3 has 13 residues. The V end lost 0 bases, the J end lost 5 bases, and 5 bases lay between the germline ends. The germline V gene has CDR1 SGDLS and CDR2 YYNGEE. The CDR3, as DNA: TGTGCCAGCAGCGTAGGAGGTACCGGGGAGCTGTTTTTT. It translates to CASSVGGTGELFF.

This rearrangement joins TRBV6-5 to TRBJ2-2; 8 bases match TRBD1. Trimming took 6 bases from V and 5 from J; bases not matched to a gene: 5. Germline V CDR1 and CDR2: MNHEY, SVGAGI. The CDR3 runs to 14 residues. CDR3 sequence (DNA): TGTGCCAGCAGGAGACAGGGGTCGACCGGGGAGCTGTTTTTT. Protein product: CASRRQGSTGELFF.

This clone turned up a few times. In the same sample, other DNA sequences code for this CDR3. The CDR3 here is CASSLQFYGYTF. The CDR3 bases are TGTGCCAGCAGTTTACAGTTCTATGGCTACACCTTC. V is TRBV12-3 or TRBV12-4 and J is TRBJ1-2; D not certain. Trimming pared 2 bases from V and 4 bases from J, leaving 5 bases between. The CDR3 consists of 12 residues.

The rearrangement uses TRBV5-4 and TRBJ2-3; the match to TRBD2 covers 9 bases. Germline V lookup: CDR1 SGHNT, CDR2 YYREEE (reference sequence). V shed 2 bases, J shed 6 bases, and the junction held 4 bases outside the gene matches. The CDR3 is 14 residues long. The CDR3 loop reads CASSLSREGDTQYF. In DNA, the CDR3 is TGTGCCAGCAGCTTATCGCGGGAGGGGGATACGCAGTATTTT.

The chain combines TRBV9 with TRBJ1-3; D call uncertain. The CDR3 is 15 amino acids. Germline V lookup: CDR1 SGDLS, CDR2 YYNGEE. V shed 3 bases and J shed 3 bases, with 13 bases lying between them. DNA for the CDR3: TGTGCCAGCAGCGACCCCAGCGCGTTTGGAAACACCATATATTTT. Translation: CASSDPSAFGNTIYF.

V is TRBV7-3 and J is TRBJ2-2, with TRBD1 as a possible D gene (6 bases). Looked up from germline, CDR1 is SGHTA and CDR2 is FQGTGA. The CDR3 covers 15 residues. V lost 5 bases and J 2 bases, leaving 12 bases between the germline ends. CDR3 loop: CASSPMGANTGELFF. The CDR3 nucleotides are TGTGCCAGCAGCCCAATGGGGGCTAACACCGGGGAGCTGTTTTTT.

The gene calls are TRBV5-1 and TRBJ2-2, with TRBD1 as a possible D gene (5 bases). Looked up from germline, CDR1 is SGHRS and CDR2 is YFSETQ. Trimming removed 0 bases from V and 1 base from J, with 7 bases in between. The CDR3 loop spans 15 amino acids. DNA for the CDR3: TGCGCCAGCAGCTTGGCTAGGGGGAACACCGGGGAGCTGTTTTTT. It codes for CASSLARGNTGELFF.

The V gene is TRBV19, the J gene TRBJ1-1; a weak D match, TRBD1 (5 bases). Germline V gene data show CDR1 as LNHDA and CDR2 as SQIVND (reference sequence). V was cut by 7 bases and J by 2 bases, with 17 bases left in between. The CDR3 loop spans 15 amino acids. The CDR3 is CASKGRQGANTEAFF. The CDR3 nucleotides read TGTGCCAGTAAGGGCAGGCAGGGCGCTAACACTGAAGCTTTCTTT.

This chain connects TRBV7-9 to TRBJ2-3; 7 nucleotides agree with TRBD2. V trimming: 5 bases; J trimming: 1 base; junction bases outside the gene matches: 6. The CDR3 sequence is 15 residues long. From germline, CDR1 is SEHNR and CDR2 FQNEAQ (reference sequence). CDR3: CASSRGERRTDTQYF. Here the CDR3 DNA reads TGTGCCAGCAGCCGGGGGGAACGGCGCACAGATACGCAGTATTTT.

In its sample, this clone was seen once. The chain uses TRBV19 and TRBJ1-6; D unresolved. V dropped 4 bases and J dropped 6 bases, with 13 bases sitting between them. CDR1 and CDR2 from the germline V gene are LNHDA and SQIVND (reference sequence). The CDR3 is made up of 15 amino acids. CDR3 sequence reads: CASSREFPGNSPLHF. The CDR3 nucleotides read TGTGCCAGTAGTAGAGAGTTTCCCGGTAATTCACCCCTCCACTTT.

The rearrangement joins TRBV5-1 to TRBJ2-1; TRBD1 aligns across 9 bases. Germline trimming cut 8 bases from V and 3 bases from J; bases unmatched to any gene: 9. The germline gives CDR1 SGHRS, CDR2 YFSETQ. This CDR3 is 15 amino acids long. In DNA form, the CDR3 reads TGCGCCAGTCGAGACGGGACAGGGCACTACAATGAGCAGTTCTTC. Translating it yields CASRDGTGHYNEQFF.

This chain links TRBV18 with TRBJ1-5; perhaps TRBD1 as D (5 bases). V lost 0 bases, J lost 4 bases, and 16 bases lay in between. The germline gives CDR1 KGHSH, CDR2 LQKENI. This CDR3 is built from 17 residues. CDR3 in amino acids: CASSPPMAGGPNQPQHF. The CDR3 nucleotides read TGTGCCAGCTCACCACCTATGGCGGGGGGACCTAATCAGCCCCAGCATTTT.